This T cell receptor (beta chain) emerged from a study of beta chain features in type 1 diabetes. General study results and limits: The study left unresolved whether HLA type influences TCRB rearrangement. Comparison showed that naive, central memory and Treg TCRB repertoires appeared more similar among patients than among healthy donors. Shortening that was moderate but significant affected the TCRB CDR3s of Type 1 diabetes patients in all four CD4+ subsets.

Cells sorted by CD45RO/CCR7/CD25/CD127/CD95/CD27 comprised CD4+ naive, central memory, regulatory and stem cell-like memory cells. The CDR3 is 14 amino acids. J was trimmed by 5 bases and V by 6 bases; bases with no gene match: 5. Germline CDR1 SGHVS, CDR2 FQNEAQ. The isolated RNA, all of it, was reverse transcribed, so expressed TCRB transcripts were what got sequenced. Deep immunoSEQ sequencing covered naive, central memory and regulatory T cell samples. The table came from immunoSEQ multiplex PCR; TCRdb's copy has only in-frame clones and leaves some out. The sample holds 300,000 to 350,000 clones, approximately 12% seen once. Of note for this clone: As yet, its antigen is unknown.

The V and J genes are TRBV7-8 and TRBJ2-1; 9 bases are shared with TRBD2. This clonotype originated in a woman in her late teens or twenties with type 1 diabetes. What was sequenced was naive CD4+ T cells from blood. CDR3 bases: TGTGCCAGCAGAAATAGCGGGAGCCACAATGAGCAGTTCTTC. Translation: CASRNSGSHNEQFF.